This T cell receptor (beta chain) is from a study of early T cells in non-severe SARS-CoV-2 infection. Study-wide context: The chains were unpaired, and the sequenced material was bulk RNA from unsorted whole blood. Findings of the study overall: CD4 and private specificities were missed by VDJdb matching, which favored anti-spike CD8 responses.

One entry per CDR3 protein, called by TCRdb with MiXCR from the 5' RACE reads. This sample carries over 60,000 distinct CDR3 sequences, around a tenth of them seen once, and the ten largest clones take 5.9%. This clonotype appeared a few times. Its antigen is still unknown. The clonotype originates from an adult who was a healthcare worker with PCR-confirmed SARS-CoV-2 infection or an uninfected control (not recorded which). Sequenced sample: whole blood.

CDR3 loop: CASSPQARLEQFF. The CDR3 DNA reads as TGTGCCAGCAGCCCCCAGGCCAGACTTGAGCAGTTCTTC. The chain links TRBV7-3 to TRBJ2-1; no reliable D call. V gave up 5 bases and J gave up 9 bases, with 14 bases separating them. CDR1 is SGHTA and CDR2 is FQGTGA in the germline V gene. The CDR3 contains 13 residues.